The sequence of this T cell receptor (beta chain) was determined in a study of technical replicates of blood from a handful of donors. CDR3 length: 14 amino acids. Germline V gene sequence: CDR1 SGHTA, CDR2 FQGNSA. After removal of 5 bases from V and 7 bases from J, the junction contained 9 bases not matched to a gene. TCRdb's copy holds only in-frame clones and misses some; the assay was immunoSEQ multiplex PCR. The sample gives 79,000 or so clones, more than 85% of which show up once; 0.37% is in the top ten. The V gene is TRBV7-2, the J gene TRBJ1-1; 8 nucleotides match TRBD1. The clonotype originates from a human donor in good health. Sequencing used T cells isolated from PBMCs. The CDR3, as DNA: TGTGCCAGCAGCGAGGACAGGGTCTATAGTGAAGCTTTCTTT. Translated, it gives CASSEDRVYSEAFF.